This T cell receptor beta chain comes out of a study of regulatory T cells in long-lasting Graves disease. Study findings and constraints: Compared with new cases, persistent Graves' patients showed reduced TCR diversity. Persistent cases favored TRBV28, TRBJ1-2 and TRBJ2-5. Thyroid tissue was not studied; only peripheral blood was.

This clonotype was observed many times. Its antigen is unknown. Germline V gene sequence: CDR1 MNHEY, CDR2 SVGEGT. CDR3 size: 18 residues. J lost 3 bases, V lost 2 bases, and 15 bases had no gene match. CDR3-region Arm-PCR and iRepertoire HTBI primers produced the TCR beta libraries. One entry per CDR3 protein results from TCRdb running MiXCR on the multiplex PCR reads. The data contain approximately 400,000 distinct CDR3 sequences, roughly 10% of them seen just once; the ten biggest clones take up approximately 20%. Noted time point: newly diagnosed GD, antithyroid drugs for less than 3 months. The TCR library was prepared using RNA isolated from PBMCs. These data are also associated with another study on T cells in Graves' hyperthyroidism and ophthalmopathy. As that study records: First-round RT-PCR of the TCR CDR3 relied on the HTBI primer set.

The chain carries TRBV6-2 or TRBV6-3 and TRBJ2-5; the match to TRBD2 covers 7 bases. This material consisted of peripheral blood mononuclear cells (PBMCs), taken at new diagnosis, from a patient treated with antithyroid drugs. The sequence was obtained from a woman in her late teens or twenties with Graves disease. The chain's CDR3 is CASSYTWEGRVRKETQYF. The CDR3 coding sequence is TGTGCCAGCAGTTACACTTGGGAGGGGAGGGTTCGAAAAGAGACCCAGTACTTC.